This is a list of T cell receptor beta chains from one sample in a study of cytomegalovirus exposure and HLA in healthy donors. TCRdb's table, derived via immunoSEQ multiplex PCR, lists solely in-frame clones and lacks some. The table records about 130,000 clones, 70% to 80% of them present only once. Sequencing was carried out using PBMCs. These receptors were taken from a human donor in good health. The CDR3 runs from the conserved cysteine through the conserved F or W. The D gene is left open where the match is weak. Clone size, where shown, is once, few, many, or a class for clones that have expanded.

V: TRBV10-3; D: TRBD1; length: 16; size: -; J: TRBJ1-5; DNA: TGTGCCATCAGTGAGTCGGGGACAGGTAGCAATCAGCCCCAGCATTTT; CDR3: CAISESGTGSNQPQHF
V: TRBV7-9; D: -; length: 13; size: -; J: TRBJ1-1; DNA: TGTGCCAGCAGGGATCAGGCGCGAACTGAAGCTTTCTTT; CDR3: CASRDQARTEAFF
V: TRBV7-2; D: TRBD1; length: 14; size: -; J: TRBJ1-2; DNA: TGTGCCAGCAGCCGAGGACAGGGGAACTATGGCTACACCTTC; CDR3: CASSRGQGNYGYTF
V: TRBV19; D: TRBD2; length: 17; size: -; J: TRBJ2-3; DNA: TGTGCCAGTAGTTCCCGGACTAGCGGGAGAACCACAGATACGCAGTATTTT; CDR3: CASSSRTSGRTTDTQYF
V: TRBV7-9; D: -; length: 12; size: -; J: TRBJ2-7; DNA: TGTTCCAGCAGCCCCGAGTTCTACGAGCAGTACTTC; CDR3: CSSSPEFYEQYF
V: TRBV19; D: TRBD1; length: 15; size: few; J: TRBJ1-1; DNA: TGTGCCAGTAGTACCTCAGGGGGCGCAAACACTGAAGCTTTCTTT; CDR3: CASSTSGGANTEAFF
V: TRBV5-1; D: TRBD1; length: 16; size: -; J: TRBJ1-6; DNA: TGCGCCAGCAGCCCGGCCCTTGGACAGGGCAATTCACCCCTCCACTTT; CDR3: CASSPALGQGNSPLHF
V: TRBV7-6; D: TRBD2; length: 16; size: -; J: TRBJ2-1; DNA: TGTGCCAGCAGCTTAGTCCGAGCGGGGGGCTACAATGAGCAGTTCTTC; CDR3: CASSLVRAGGYNEQFF
V: TRBV9; D: -; length: 15; size: -; J: TRBJ1-2; DNA: TGTGCCAGCAGCTTAGGGACACAACTATTCTATGGCTACACCTTC; CDR3: CASSLGTQLFYGYTF
V: TRBV28; D: -; length: 15; size: -; J: TRBJ2-3; DNA: TGTGCCAGCGGCCCGGCGGGGATCAGCACAGATACGCAGTATTTT; CDR3: CASGPAGISTDTQYF
V: TRBV7-8; D: TRBD2; length: 15; size: -; J: TRBJ2-1; DNA: TGTGCCAGCAGCTCGAATAGCGGGACCTACAATGAGCAGTTCTTC; CDR3: CASSSNSGTYNEQFF
V: TRBV30; D: -; length: 12; size: few; J: TRBJ2-5; DNA: TGTGCCTGGAGTGGTGTGGGGCTGACCCAGTACTTC; CDR3: CAWSGVGLTQYF
V: TRBV5-6; D: -; length: 15; size: -; J: TRBJ1-2; DNA: TGTGCCAGCAGCGCTGGGGGCCTGAGAACCTATGGCTACACCTTC; CDR3: CASSAGGLRTYGYTF
V: TRBV7-9; D: -; length: 12; size: few; J: TRBJ2-7; DNA: TGTTCCAGCAAAACAGGAGCCTACGAGCAGTACTTC; CDR3: CSSKTGAYEQYF
V: TRBV5-1; D: TRBD1; length: 14; size: -; J: TRBJ2-5; DNA: TGCGCCAGCAGCTCCAAGACAGGGTTGCAGACCCAGTACTTC; CDR3: CASSSKTGLQTQYF
V: TRBV4-1; D: TRBD1; length: 18; size: -; J: TRBJ2-7; DNA: TGCGCCAGCAGCCAAGAGTGGGTAGAACAGGGGGCAGGCTACGAGCAGTACTTC; CDR3: CASSQEWVEQGAGYEQYF